This passage covers 29 T cell receptor beta chains from one sample sequenced in a study of Ad26.COV2.S vaccination and SARS-CoV-2 variants. Noted treatment: roughly 18 received Ad26.COV2.S at low or high dose, single or two shots; about 5 received placebo; per-sample allocation not given. Specimens were obtained on day 63 following the first vaccine or placebo injection. Produced via immunoSEQ multiplex PCR; TCRdb's table is partial and in-frame only. The sample holds some 400,000 clones, approximately 90% seen once. The source material was peripheral blood, sampled in a trial of Ad26.COV2.S vaccine versus placebo. The receptors stem from a person between 18 and 60 years old who received the Ad26.COV2.S COVID-19 vaccine or a placebo.

The chain is built from TRBV7-9 and TRBJ1-2; D unresolved. The CDR3 spans 16 residues. With 1 base removed from V and 8 bases from J, the gap between germline ends came to 20 bases. CDR1 and CDR2 from the germline V gene are SEHNR and FQNEAQ (reference sequence). The CDR3 bases are TGTGCCAGCAGCTTAGAGGCGGCCAGGACGATTGACGGCTACACCTTC. As protein: CASSLEAARTIDGYTF. Filled out from reference TRBV7-9 and TRBJ1-2, the complete variable domain reads DTGVSQNPRHKITKRGQNVTFRCDPISEHNRLYWYRQTLGQGPEFLTYFQNEAQLEKSRLLSDRFSAERPKGSFSTLEIQRTEQGDSAMYLCASSLEAARTIDGYTFGSGTRLTVV.

This chain connects TRBV2 to TRBJ2-1; possibly TRBD2 for D (5 bases). CDR3 length: 14 residues. Germline assignment: CDR1 SNHLY and CDR2 FYNNEI. V lost 2 bases and J 6 bases, leaving 11 bases between the germline ends. CDR3 DNA: TGTGCCAGCAGTGAACCTGGACTGCCCAATGAGCAGTTCTTC. This gives the protein CASSEPGLPNEQFF.

The chain joins TRBV7-2 to TRBJ2-5; TRBD2 might be the D (5 bases). CDR1 SGHTA and CDR2 FQGNSA come from the germline V gene. Trimming left V 1 base short and J 5 bases short, with 11 bases between. This CDR3 contains 14 residues. DNA of the CDR3: TGTGCCAGCAGCTTAGATTCCAGGAGGGAGACCCAGTACTTC. Protein product: CASSLDSRRETQYF.

CDR3 sequence reads: CAWQTSGQGRTEAFF. The CDR3 region has the DNA TGTGCCTGGCAGACCTCCGGACAGGGGAGGACTGAAGCTTTCTTT. This chain connects TRBV30 to TRBJ1-1; TRBD1 matches at 9 bases. Trimming removed 5 bases from V and 5 bases from J; junction bases left unmatched: 12. The CDR3 covers 15 residues. Germline CDR1 is GTSNPN and CDR2 is SVGIG (reference sequence).

This chain uses TRBV24-1 with TRBJ2-1, with D tentatively TRBD2 (5 bases). The V end lost 5 bases, the J end lost 2 bases, and 9 bases lay between the germline ends. The CDR3 loop spans 14 amino acids. CDR1 is KGHDR, CDR2 SFDVKD, per germline. Written as DNA, the CDR3 is TGTGCCACCAGTGTCGCCGGGACCTACAATGAGCAGTTCTTC. The encoded protein is CATSVAGTYNEQFF.

The rearrangement uses TRBV18 and TRBJ2-2; D gene uncertain. Germline V gene lookup returns CDR1 KGHSH and CDR2 LQKENI. The CDR3 is 14 amino acids. V lost 2 bases, J lost 3 bases, and 7 bases lay in between. The CDR3 is CASSPKTDTGELFF. CDR3 nucleotides: TGTGCCAGCTCACCAAAAACAGACACCGGGGAGCTGTTTTTT.

The chain uses TRBV5-1 and TRBJ1-1, with 7 positions matching TRBD1. The V segment lost 4 bases and the J segment 2 bases; nucleotides outside the gene matches: 5. The CDR3 consists of 14 residues. Germline assignment: CDR1 SGHRS and CDR2 YFSETQ. The CDR3 here is CASSAQGYNTEAFF. CDR3 DNA: TGCGCCAGCAGCGCACAGGGGTATAACACTGAAGCTTTCTTT.

The chain recombines TRBV28 with TRBJ1-1; D is unclear. This CDR3 spans 14 amino acids. Trimming cost V 3 bases and J 1 base, with 9 bases left between them. The germline gives CDR1 MDHEN, CDR2 SYDVKM. CDR3 coding DNA: TGTGCCAGCAGTTTTGTTGGGCAGAACACTGAAGCTTTCTTT. Translating gives CASSFVGQNTEAFF.

The V gene is TRBV5-4, the J gene TRBJ2-1; TRBD2 might be the D (6 bases). This CDR3 contains 13 residues. With 3 bases removed from V and 6 bases from J, the gap between germline ends came to 10 bases. CDR1 SGHNT and CDR2 YYREEE come from the germline V gene (reference sequence). The CDR3 spells CASSSTSLNEQFF. CDR3 DNA: TGTGCCAGCAGCTCAACTAGCCTCAATGAGCAGTTCTTC.

V is TRBV9 and J is TRBJ2-7, with a weak D call TRBD2 (5 bases). The CDR3 is 15 amino acids. Per germline, CDR1 SGDLS and CDR2 YYNGEE. The germline V and J ends were trimmed by 0 bases and 4 bases, with 14 bases remaining between them. In DNA, the CDR3 is TGTGCCAGCAGCGTAGGAGGGAACGGAGGTTACGAGCAGTACTTC. Protein sequence: CASSVGGNGGYEQYF.

The chain combines TRBV6-6 with TRBJ1-4; 7 nucleotides align to TRBD1. The J segment lost 5 bases and the V segment lost 2 bases, leaving 2 bases of the junction unmatched. CDR1 is MNHNY and CDR2 is SVGAGI in the germline V gene (reference sequence). CDR3 length: 14 residues. CDR3 in amino acids: CASSYTTGNEKLFF. In nucleotides, the CDR3 is TGTGCCAGCAGTTACACGACAGGGAATGAAAAACTGTTTTTT.

This sequence joins TRBV7-2 and TRBJ2-7; possibly TRBD1 for D (6 bases). CDR1 and CDR2 from the germline V gene are SGHTA and FQGNSA. This CDR3 is built from 12 residues. V lost 1 base and J lost 8, with 9 bases in between. CDR3 region: CASSLVDRQQYF. Written as DNA, the CDR3 is TGTGCCAGCAGCTTAGTGGACAGACAGCAGTACTTC.

The chain uses TRBV6-5 and TRBJ2-7, with TRBD1 matching over 11 bases. V lost 6 bases, J lost 10 bases, and 8 bases stayed unmatched. The CDR3 runs 13 residues. The germline V gene encodes CDR1 MNHEY and CDR2 SVGAGI. The CDR3 is CASRDRGRVLQYF. The CDR3 coding sequence is TGTGCCAGCAGGGACAGGGGGCGAGTGCTTCAGTACTTC.

The rearrangement links TRBV5-1 to TRBJ1-1; D gene unclear. The CDR3 loop spans 15 amino acids. Germline-derived CDR1 and CDR2 are SGHRS and YFSETQ. The germline V and J ends were trimmed by 0 bases and 2 bases, with 11 bases remaining between them. CDR3 in amino acids: CASSLEGRINTEAFF. The DNA for the CDR3 is TGCGCCAGCAGCTTGGAGGGCAGGATCAACACTGAAGCTTTCTTT.

The gene calls are TRBV7-2 and TRBJ1-1, with 7 positions matching TRBD1. The V gene's germline CDR1 is SGHTA and CDR2 FQGNSA. The CDR3 consists of 14 residues. V lost 5 bases and J lost 10; bases outside the gene matches: 13. The CDR3 nucleotides read TGTGCCAGCAGCACCCCGATGAGGGGGCGCGGAGCTTTCTTT. It translates to CASSTPMRGRGAFF.

The CDR3 reads CASSLSIYNEQFF. The CDR3 DNA reads as TGTGCCAGCAGTTTATCAATCTACAATGAGCAGTTCTTC. This chain connects TRBV6-5 to TRBJ2-1; D uncertain. CDR3 length: 13 residues. V was pared by 4 bases and J by 3 bases, with 7 bases between. Germline values: CDR1 MNHEY, CDR2 SVGAGI.

The J gene is TRBJ1-1, the V gene TRBV7-8, with D tentatively TRBD1 (6 bases). The germline V gene has CDR1 SGHVS and CDR2 FQNEAQ. Trimming left V 5 bases short and J 10 bases short, with 14 bases between. The CDR3 sequence is 12 residues long. The CDR3 loop reads CASSPLSGAAFF. The CDR3 coding sequence is TGTGCCAGCAGCCCGCTGTCGGGGGCAGCTTTCTTT.

The rearrangement links TRBV6-6 to TRBJ2-7; TRBD1 is a possible D gene (6 bases). Trimming left V 5 bases short and J 0 bases short, with 17 bases between. The CDR3 is 16 amino acids. Germline V CDR1 and CDR2: MNHNY, SVGAGI (reference sequence). The CDR3 bases are TGTGCCAGCAGTCTCATGGACAGTTATACCTCCTACGAGCAGTACTTC. Translated: CASSLMDSYTSYEQYF.

This chain joins TRBV19 and TRBJ2-1, with 10 positions matching TRBD2. The CDR3 loop spans 14 amino acids. The germline CDR1 and CDR2 sequences are LNHDA and SQIVND (reference sequence). The V segment lost 7 bases and the J segment 6 bases; nucleotides outside the gene matches: 6. CDR3 in amino acids: CASKLAGRGNEQFF. The CDR3 bases are TGTGCCAGTAAACTAGCGGGACGGGGCAATGAGCAGTTCTTC.

The CDR3 here is CASSIDSGSGETQYF. The CDR3 DNA follows: TGTGCCAGTAGTATAGACTCTGGAAGTGGAGAGACCCAGTACTTC. V and J are TRBV19 and TRBJ2-5, with no clear D. The germline V and J ends were trimmed by 0 bases and 4 bases, with 12 bases remaining between them. The CDR3 consists of 15 residues. Germline V gene lookup returns CDR1 LNHDA and CDR2 SQIVND (reference sequence).

V usage is TRBV20-1 and J usage is TRBJ2-2; unclear D gene. Germline lookup yields CDR1 DFQATT and CDR2 SNEGSKA (reference sequence). This CDR3 has 10 amino acids. V was pared by 3 bases and J by 6 bases, with 2 bases between. CDR3 sequence reads: CSASAGELFF. The CDR3 DNA follows: TGCAGTGCTAGCGCCGGGGAGCTGTTTTTT.

The chain carries TRBV13 and TRBJ2-1; 11 bases line up with TRBD2. The CDR3 runs to 17 residues. Germline-derived CDR1 and CDR2 are PRHDT and FYEKMQ (reference sequence). The V and J ends lost 4 bases and 2 bases, in that order; junction bases with no gene match: 7. Here the CDR3 DNA reads TGTGCCAGCAGCTCAAAACTAGCGGGAGAAACCTACAATGAGCAGTTCTTC. Its translation is CASSSKLAGETYNEQFF.

This clone was seen a handful of times. The chain couples TRBV2 to TRBJ1-1; 7 nucleotides align to TRBD1. After removal of 7 bases from V and 11 bases from J, the junction contained 13 bases not matched to a gene. Germline values: CDR1 SNHLY, CDR2 FYNNEI. The CDR3 contains 13 residues. The CDR3 nucleotides read TGTGCCAGCACCCCCGGGACAGTCGAGAGGGCTTTCTTT. This encodes CASTPGTVERAFF. Together with reference TRBV2 and TRBJ1-1, the CDR3 gives the full variable domain: EPEVTQTPSHQVTQMGQEVILRCVPISNHLYFYWYRQILGQKVEFLVSFYNNEISEKSEIFDDQFSVERPDGSNFTLKIRSTKLEDSAMYFCASTPGTVERAFFGQGTRLTVV.

This clone was observed once. V gene TRBV25-1 combines with J gene TRBJ2-7, with D perhaps TRBD2 (5 bases). V lost 1 base and J lost 10, with 11 bases in between. Germline loops: CDR1 MGHDK, CDR2 SYGVNS. This CDR3 comprises 12 residues. DNA for the CDR3: TGTGCCAGCAGTGAATCCACGGGAACCCAGTACTTC. This translates into CASSESTGTQYF.

V and J are TRBV15 and TRBJ1-4, with 7 bases fitting TRBD1. The CDR3 covers 18 residues. V lost 0 bases and J lost 8; bases outside the gene matches: 15. Germline V gene sequence: CDR1 LNHNV, CDR2 YYDKDF (reference sequence). In DNA, the CDR3 is TGTGCCACCAGCAGAGACCACCGTACAGGGGCGATAGAAGAAAAACTGTTTTTT. Amino acid sequence: CATSRDHRTGAIEEKLFF.

The chain recombines TRBV12-3 or TRBV12-4 with TRBJ1-5; a weak D match, TRBD1 (6 bases). This CDR3 has 12 amino acids. Trimming removed 7 bases from V and 4 bases from J, with 8 bases in between. CDR3 nucleotide sequence: TGTGCCAGCAACAGGGCTAATCAGCCCCAGCATTTT. It codes for CASNRANQPQHF.

The chain carries TRBV13 and TRBJ1-2; D unresolved. Germline V CDR1 and CDR2: PRHDT, FYEKMQ (reference sequence). This CDR3 is built from 14 residues. V was cut by 1 base and J by 7 bases, with 13 bases left in between. CDR3 in amino acids: CASSLASLVGGYTF. In DNA, the CDR3 is TGTGCCAGCAGCTTAGCCTCCCTCGTGGGTGGCTACACCTTC.

The chain couples TRBV7-2 to TRBJ2-3; D is possibly TRBD1 or TRBD2 (5 bases each). The CDR3 sequence is 14 residues long. Germline V CDR1 and CDR2: SGHTA, FQGNSA. The V gene lost 6 bases and the J gene lost 3 bases, with 13 bases spanning the gap. This CDR3 is CASSGRGFTDTQYF. The DNA for the CDR3 is TGTGCCAGCAGTGGACGGGGCTTTACAGATACGCAGTATTTT.

The chain combines TRBV7-2 with TRBJ1-1; D is uncertain. CDR1 is SGHTA, CDR2 FQGNSA, per germline. The ends were cut back, 2 bases at V and 0 bases at J, with 7 bases in the middle. The CDR3 runs to 14 residues. This chain's CDR3 is CASSLTRMNTEAFF. CDR3 in DNA: TGTGCCAGCAGCTTAACCAGGATGAACACTGAAGCTTTCTTT. The full variable domain, rest sourced from reference TRBV7-2 and TRBJ1-1, is GAGVSQSPSNKVTEKGKDVELRCDPISGHTALYWYRQSLGQGLEFLIYFQGNSAPDKSGLPSDRFSAERTGGSVSTLTIQRTQQEDSAVYLCASSLTRMNTEAFFGQGTRLTVV.